Sequencing of this T cell receptor beta chain was carried out in a study of Ad26.COV2.S vaccination and SARS-CoV-2 variants. The wider study: Ad26.COV2.S, an intramuscular injection, was given once or twice 56 days apart. General study points: Substantial breadth was reportedly displayed by spike-specific CD8+ and CD4+ T cell responses after vaccination.

This CDR3 has 15 amino acids. With 1 base removed from V and 7 bases from J, the gap between germline ends came to 17 bases. Germline CDR1 and CDR2: SGHTA and FQGNSA. Clones were sequenced by immunoSEQ multiplex PCR, and TCRdb holds only the in-frame ones, with some missing. Here the sample spans about 280,000 clones, 70% to 90% being singletons. About this clone itself: Its antigen is still unknown.

Sample treatment: approximately 18 received Ad26.COV2.S at low or high dose, single or two shots; 5 received placebo; per-sample allocation not given. Samples were taken on day 63 after the first vaccine or placebo injection. The sample was peripheral blood, taken in a trial of Ad26.COV2.S vaccine versus placebo. The chain joins TRBV7-2 to TRBJ2-7; tentative D call: TRBD1 (5 bases). The sequence was obtained from a person between 18 and 65 years old who received the Ad26.COV2.S COVID-19 vaccine or a placebo. CDR3 sequence: CASSLEARQGREQYF. CDR3 in DNA: TGTGCCAGCAGCTTAGAGGCCCGGCAGGGTAGAGAGCAGTACTTC.